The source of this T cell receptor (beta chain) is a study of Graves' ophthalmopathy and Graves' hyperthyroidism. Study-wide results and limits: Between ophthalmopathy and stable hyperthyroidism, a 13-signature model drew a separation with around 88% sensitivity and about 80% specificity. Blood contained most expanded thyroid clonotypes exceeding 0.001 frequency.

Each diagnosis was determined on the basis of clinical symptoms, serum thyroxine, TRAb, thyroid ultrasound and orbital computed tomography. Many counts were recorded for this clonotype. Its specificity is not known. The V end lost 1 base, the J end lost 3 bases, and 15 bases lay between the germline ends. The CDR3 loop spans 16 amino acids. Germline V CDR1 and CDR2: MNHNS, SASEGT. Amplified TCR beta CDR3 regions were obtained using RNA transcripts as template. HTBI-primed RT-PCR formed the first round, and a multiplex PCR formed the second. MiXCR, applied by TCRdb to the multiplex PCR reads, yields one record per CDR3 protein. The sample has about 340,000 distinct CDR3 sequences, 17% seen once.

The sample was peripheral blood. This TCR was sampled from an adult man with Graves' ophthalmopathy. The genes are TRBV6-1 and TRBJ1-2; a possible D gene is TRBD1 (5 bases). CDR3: CASSEVWGAGHYGYTF. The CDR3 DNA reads TGTGCCAGCAGTGAAGTTTGGGGCGCTGGGCACTATGGCTACACCTTC.